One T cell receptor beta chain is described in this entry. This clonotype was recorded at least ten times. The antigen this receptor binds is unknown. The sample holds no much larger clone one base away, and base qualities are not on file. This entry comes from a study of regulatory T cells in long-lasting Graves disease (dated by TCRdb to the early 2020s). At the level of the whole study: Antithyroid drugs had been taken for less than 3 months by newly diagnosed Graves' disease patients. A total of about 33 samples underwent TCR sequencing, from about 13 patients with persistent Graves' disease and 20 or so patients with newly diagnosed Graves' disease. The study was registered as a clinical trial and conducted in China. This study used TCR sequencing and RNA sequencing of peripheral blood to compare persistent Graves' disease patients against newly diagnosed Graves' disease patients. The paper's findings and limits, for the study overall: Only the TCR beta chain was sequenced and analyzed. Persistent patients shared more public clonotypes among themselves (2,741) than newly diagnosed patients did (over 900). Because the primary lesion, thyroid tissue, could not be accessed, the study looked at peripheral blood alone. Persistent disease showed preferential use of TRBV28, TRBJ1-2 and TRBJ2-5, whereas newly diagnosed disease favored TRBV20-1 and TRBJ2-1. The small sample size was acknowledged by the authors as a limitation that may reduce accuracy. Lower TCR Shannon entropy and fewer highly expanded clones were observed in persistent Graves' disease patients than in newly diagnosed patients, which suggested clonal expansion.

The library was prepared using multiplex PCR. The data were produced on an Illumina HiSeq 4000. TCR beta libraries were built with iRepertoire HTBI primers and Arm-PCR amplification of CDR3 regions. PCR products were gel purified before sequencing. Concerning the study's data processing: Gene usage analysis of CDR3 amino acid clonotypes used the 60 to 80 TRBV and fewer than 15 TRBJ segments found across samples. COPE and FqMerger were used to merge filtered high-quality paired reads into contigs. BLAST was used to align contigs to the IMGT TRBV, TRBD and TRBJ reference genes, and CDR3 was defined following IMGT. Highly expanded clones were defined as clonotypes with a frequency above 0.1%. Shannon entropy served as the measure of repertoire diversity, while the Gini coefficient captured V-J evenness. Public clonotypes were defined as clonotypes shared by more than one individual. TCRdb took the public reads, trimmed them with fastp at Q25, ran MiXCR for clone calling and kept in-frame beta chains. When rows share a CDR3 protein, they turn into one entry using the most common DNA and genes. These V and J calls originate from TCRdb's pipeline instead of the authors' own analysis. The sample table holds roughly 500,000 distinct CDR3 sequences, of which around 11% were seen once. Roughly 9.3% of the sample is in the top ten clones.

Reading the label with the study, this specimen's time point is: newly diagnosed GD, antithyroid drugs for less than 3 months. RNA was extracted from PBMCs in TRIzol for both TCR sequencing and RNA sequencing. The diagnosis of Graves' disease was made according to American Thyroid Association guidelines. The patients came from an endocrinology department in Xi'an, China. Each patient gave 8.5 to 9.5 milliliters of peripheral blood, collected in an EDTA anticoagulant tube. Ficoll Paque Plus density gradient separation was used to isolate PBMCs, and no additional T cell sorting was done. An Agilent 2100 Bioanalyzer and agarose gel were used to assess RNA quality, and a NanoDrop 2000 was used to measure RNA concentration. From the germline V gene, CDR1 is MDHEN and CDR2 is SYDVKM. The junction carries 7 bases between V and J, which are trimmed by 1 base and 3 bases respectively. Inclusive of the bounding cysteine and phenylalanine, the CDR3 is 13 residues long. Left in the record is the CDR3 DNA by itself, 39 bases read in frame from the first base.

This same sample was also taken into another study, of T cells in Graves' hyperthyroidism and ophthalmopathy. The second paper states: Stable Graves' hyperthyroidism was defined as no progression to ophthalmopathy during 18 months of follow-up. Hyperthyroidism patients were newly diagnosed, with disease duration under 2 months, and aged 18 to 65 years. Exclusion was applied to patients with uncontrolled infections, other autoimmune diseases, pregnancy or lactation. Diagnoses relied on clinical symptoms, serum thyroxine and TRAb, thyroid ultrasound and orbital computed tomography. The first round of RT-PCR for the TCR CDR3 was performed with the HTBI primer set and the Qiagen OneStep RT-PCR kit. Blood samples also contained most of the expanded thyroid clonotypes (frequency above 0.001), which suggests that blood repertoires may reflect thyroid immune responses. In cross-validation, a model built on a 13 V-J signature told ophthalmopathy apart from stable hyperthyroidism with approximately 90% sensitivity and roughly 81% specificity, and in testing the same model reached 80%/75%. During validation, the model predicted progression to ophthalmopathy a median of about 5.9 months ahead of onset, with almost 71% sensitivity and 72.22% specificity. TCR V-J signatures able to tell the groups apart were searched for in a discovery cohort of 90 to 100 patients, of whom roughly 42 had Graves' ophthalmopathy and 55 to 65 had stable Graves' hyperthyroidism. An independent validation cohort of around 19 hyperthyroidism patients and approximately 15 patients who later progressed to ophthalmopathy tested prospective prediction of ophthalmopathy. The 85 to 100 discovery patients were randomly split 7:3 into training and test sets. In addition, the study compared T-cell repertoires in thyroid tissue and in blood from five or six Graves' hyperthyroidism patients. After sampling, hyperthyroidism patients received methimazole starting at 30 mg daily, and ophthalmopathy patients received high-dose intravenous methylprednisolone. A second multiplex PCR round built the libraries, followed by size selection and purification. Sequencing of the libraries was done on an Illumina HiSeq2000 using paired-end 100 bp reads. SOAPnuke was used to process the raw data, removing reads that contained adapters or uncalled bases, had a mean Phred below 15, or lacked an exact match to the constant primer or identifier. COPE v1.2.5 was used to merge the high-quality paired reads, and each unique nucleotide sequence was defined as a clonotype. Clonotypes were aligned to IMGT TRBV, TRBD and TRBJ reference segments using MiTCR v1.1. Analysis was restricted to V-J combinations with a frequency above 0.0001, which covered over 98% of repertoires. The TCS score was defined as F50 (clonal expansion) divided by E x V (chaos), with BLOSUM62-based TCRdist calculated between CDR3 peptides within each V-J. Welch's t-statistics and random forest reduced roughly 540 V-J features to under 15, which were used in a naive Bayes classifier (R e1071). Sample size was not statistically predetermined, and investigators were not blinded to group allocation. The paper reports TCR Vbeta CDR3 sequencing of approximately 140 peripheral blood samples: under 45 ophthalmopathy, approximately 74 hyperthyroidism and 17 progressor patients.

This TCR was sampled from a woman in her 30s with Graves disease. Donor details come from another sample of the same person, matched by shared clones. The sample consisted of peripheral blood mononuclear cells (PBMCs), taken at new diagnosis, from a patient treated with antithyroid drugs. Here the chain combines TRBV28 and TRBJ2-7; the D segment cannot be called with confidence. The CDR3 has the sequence CASSLSAFYEQYF. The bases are TGTGCCAGCAGTTTATCGGCCTTCTACGAGCAGTACTTC.